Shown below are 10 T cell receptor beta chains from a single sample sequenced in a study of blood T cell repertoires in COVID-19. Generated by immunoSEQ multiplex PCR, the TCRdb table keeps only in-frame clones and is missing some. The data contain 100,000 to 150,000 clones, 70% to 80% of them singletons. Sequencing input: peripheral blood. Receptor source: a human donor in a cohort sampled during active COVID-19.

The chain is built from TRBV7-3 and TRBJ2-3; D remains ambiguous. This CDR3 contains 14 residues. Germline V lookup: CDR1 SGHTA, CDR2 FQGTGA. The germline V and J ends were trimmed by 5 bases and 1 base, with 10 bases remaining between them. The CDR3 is CASSAASGTDTQYF. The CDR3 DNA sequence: TGTGCCAGCAGCGCGGCAAGCGGCACAGATACGCAGTATTTT. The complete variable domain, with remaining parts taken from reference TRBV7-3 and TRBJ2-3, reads GAGVSQTPSNKVTEKGKYVELRCDPISGHTALYWYRQSLGQGPEFLIYFQGTGAADDSGLPNDRFFAVRPEGSVSTLKIQRTERGDSAVYLCASSAASGTDTQYFGPGTRLTVL.

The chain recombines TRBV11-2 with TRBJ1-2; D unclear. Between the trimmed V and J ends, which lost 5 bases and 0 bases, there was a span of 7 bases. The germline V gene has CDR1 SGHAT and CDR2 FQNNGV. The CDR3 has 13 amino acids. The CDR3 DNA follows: TGTGCCAGCAGCCCCGGGTCTAACTATGGCTACACCTTC. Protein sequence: CASSPGSNYGYTF.

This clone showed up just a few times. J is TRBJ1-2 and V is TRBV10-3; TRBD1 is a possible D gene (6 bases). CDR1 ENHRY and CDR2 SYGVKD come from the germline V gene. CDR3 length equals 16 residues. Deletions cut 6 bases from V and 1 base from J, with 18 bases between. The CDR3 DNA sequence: TGTGCCATCAGCTCCCGTAGGACAGACTTTAACTATGGCTACACCTTC. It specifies CAISSRRTDFNYGYTF.

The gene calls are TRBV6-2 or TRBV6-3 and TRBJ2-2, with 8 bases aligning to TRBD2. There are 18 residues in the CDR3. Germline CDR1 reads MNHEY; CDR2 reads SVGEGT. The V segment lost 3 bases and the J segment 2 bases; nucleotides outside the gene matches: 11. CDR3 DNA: TGTGCCAGCAGTTATATAGGCGGGAGGAGCCTAAACACCGGGGAGCTGTTTTTT. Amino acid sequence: CASSYIGGRSLNTGELFF.

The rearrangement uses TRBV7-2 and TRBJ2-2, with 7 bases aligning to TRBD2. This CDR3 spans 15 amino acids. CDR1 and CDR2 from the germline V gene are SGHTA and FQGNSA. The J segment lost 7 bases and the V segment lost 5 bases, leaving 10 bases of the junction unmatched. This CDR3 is CASSTSLAAGGELFF. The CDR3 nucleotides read TGTGCCAGCAGCACTTCTCTAGCGGCCGGCGGGGAGCTGTTTTTT.

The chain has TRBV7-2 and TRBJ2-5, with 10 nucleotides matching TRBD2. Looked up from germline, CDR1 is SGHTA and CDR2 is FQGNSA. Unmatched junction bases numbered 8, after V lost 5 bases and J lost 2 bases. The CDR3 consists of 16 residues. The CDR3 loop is CASSPRLAGLQETQYF. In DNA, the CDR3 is TGTGCCAGCAGCCCACGACTAGCGGGCCTTCAAGAGACCCAGTACTTC.

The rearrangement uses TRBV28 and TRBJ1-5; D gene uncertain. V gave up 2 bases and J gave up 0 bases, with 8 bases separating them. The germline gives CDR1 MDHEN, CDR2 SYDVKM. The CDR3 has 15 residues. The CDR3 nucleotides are TGTGCCAGCAGTTTACGCGGAGGTAGCAATCAGCCCCAGCATTTT. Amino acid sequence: CASSLRGGSNQPQHF. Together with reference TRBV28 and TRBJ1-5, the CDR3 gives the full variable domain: DVKVTQSSRYLVKRTGEKVFLECVQDMDHENMFWYRQDPGLGLRLIYFSYDVKMKEKGDIPEGYSVSREKKERFSLILESASTNQTSMYLCASSLRGGSNQPQHFGDGTRLSIL.

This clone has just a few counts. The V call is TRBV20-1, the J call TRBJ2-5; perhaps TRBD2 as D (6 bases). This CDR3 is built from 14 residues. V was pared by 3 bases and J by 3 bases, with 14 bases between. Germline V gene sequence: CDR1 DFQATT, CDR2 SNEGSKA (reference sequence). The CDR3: CSASRGTYEETQYF. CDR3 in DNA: TGCAGTGCTAGTCGGGGGACGTATGAAGAGACCCAGTACTTC.

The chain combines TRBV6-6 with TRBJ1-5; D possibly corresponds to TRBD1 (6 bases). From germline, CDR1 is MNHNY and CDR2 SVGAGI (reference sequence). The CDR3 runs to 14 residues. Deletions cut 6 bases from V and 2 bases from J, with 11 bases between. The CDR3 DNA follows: TGTGCCAGCAGACAGGGCCTTGGCAATCAGCCCCAGCATTTT. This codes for CASRQGLGNQPQHF.

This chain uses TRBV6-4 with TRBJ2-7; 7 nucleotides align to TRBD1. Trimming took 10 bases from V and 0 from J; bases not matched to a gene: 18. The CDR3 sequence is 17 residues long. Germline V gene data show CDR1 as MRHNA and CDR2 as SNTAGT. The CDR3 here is CANPCLCRGHGSYEQYF. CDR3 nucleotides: TGTGCCAACCCCTGCCTATGTAGGGGGCATGGCTCCTACGAGCAGTACTTC.